This section outlines one T cell receptor beta chain sequence together with its context. The antigen it recognizes is unknown. There are no base qualities to consult, and no much larger clone falls within one base. TCRbeta CDR3 regions were amplified from genomic DNA using the immunoSEQ Assay, a bias-controlled multiplex PCR. Under the source paper's analysis protocol: Nucleated cell counts per sample were estimated from amplification of reference gene primers within the assay. Sequence reads were collapsed and filtered to measure the absolute abundance of every unique TCRbeta CDR3 rearrangement. Productive Simpson clonality was computed per sample as the square root of Simpson's diversity index over productive rearrangements. The clones in this table, taken by TCRdb from immuneACCESS, are in-frame only. Not every clone is retained; where verified, under half of the shortfall comes from an unresolved V gene, and the cause of the rest is unknown. For V, J and clone size, that table is used; D and trimming come from the DNA. Counted in this sample were 84,000 or so clones; around 82% of them appeared once. Of the sample, just over 35% is held by the ten largest clones.

This entry belongs to a study of blood T cell repertoires in COVID-19 (dated by TCRdb to 2020 to 2021). At the level of the whole study: Samples from collaborators originated in the United States, Italy and Spain and spanned both the acute and convalescent phases of COVID-19. The sample metadata nearly always contained a de-identified subject ID, COVID-19 status, age in years and sex. Where HLA class I and class II types were available, the types were taken from metadata supplied by the sample provider, not from assay-based typing. The prospective study material was composed of cDNA or gDNA derived from T cells, B-cell-depleted T cells, or PBMCs. Deeply sampled blood TCRbeta repertoires from subjects exposed to, actively infected with, or recovered from COVID-19 were included in the dataset. The repertoires were released in a freely available public database intended as a resource for research on the immune response to SARS-CoV-2. The samples were drawn from the first 160 participants of the ongoing ImmuneRACE study and from 950 to 1,500 subjects provided by 6 global collaborators. General findings and caveats noted by the study authors: How much clinical and demographic metadata was included differed by source and by participant, and the metadata was provided uncurated.

Per the germline V gene, KGHSH is the CDR1 and LQKENI is the CDR2. The cysteine opens and the phenylalanine closes a CDR3 of 12 amino acids. CDR3 DNA is the only sequence kept; it has 36 bases, read in frame from the first base. Trimming costs V 1 base and J 11 bases, and their ends lie 11 bases apart. One collaborating source in Seattle enrolled patients while the patients were actively infected and followed the patients over time throughout the course of disease. Collaborating institutions collected whole blood in K2EDTA tubes following their own protocols. For TCRbeta analysis, collaborator samples were shipped as frozen whole blood, as isolated PBMCs, or as DNA extracted from either sample type.

Sequenced input: peripheral blood. The receptor chain draws on TRBV18 and TRBJ1-1; no D gene call is confident. This sequence originates from a man in his 60s with COVID-19, enrolled during active disease. In nucleotide form, the sequence is TGTGCCAGCTCACCACAGGAGAGTTTGGCTTTCTTT. The resulting protein is CASSPQESLAFF.